These T cell receptor beta chains were read from a single sample in a study of Graves' ophthalmopathy and Graves' hyperthyroidism. MiXCR was run by TCRdb on the multiplex PCR reads, yielding one entry per CDR3 protein. The sample lists hundreds of thousands of distinct CDR3 sequences, around 42% occurring once. The material sequenced was peripheral blood. These receptor sequences come from an adult man with Graves' ophthalmopathy. Each CDR3 is given with its conserved first and last residue. The D gene is left open where the match is weak. Size is omitted from some rows. Given values are once, few, many or a class for expanded clones.

j_gene | v_gene | abundance | d_gene | CDR3aa | CDR3nt
TRBJ1-5 | TRBV19 | few | NA | CASSGYRPHQPQHF | TGTGCCAGTAGTGGCTACAGGCCGCATCAGCCCCAGCATTTT
TRBJ2-2 | TRBV25-1 | NA | TRBD1 | CASSSMTGTMTGELFF | TGTGCCAGCAGTTCGATGACAGGGACGATGACCGGGGAGCTGTTTTTT
TRBJ1-6 | TRBV9 | NA | NA | CASGRGTLHF | TGTGCCAGTGGACGGGGGACCCTCCACTTT
TRBJ1-2 | TRBV7-8 | few | NA | CASSYRPAGLNYGYTF | TGTGCCAGCAGTTATAGGCCTGCGGGCCTTAACTATGGCTACACCTTC
TRBJ2-5 | TRBV7-2 | NA | TRBD1 | CASPSGTEETQYF | TGTGCCAGCCCCTCCGGGACAGAAGAGACCCAGTACTTC
TRBJ2-5 | TRBV20-1 | NA | TRBD2 | CSAWAGTSGGTQYF | TGCAGTGCTTGGGCCGGGACTAGCGGGGGGACCCAGTACTTC
TRBJ2-2 | TRBV7-6 | NA | NA | CAGGLESVAGELFF | TGTGCCGGCGGCTTAGAGTCCGTGGCCGGGGAGCTGTTTTTT
TRBJ2-2 | TRBV20-1 | once | NA | CSARTSGELFF | TGCAGTGCTAGGACTAGCGGGGAGCTGTTTTTT
TRBJ2-7 | TRBV9 | NA | NA | CASSQRNEQYF | TGTGCCAGCAGCCAACGCAACGAGCAGTACTTC
TRBJ1-6 | TRBV6-5 | NA | TRBD1 | CASARTTGGSSPLHF | TGTGCCAGCGCGAGAACGACAGGGGGAAGTTCACCCCTCCACTTT
TRBJ2-5 | TRBV20-1 | NA | NA | CSARAYRGGETQYF | TGCAGTGCTAGAGCGTACAGGGGAGGAGAGACCCAGTACTTC
TRBJ2-7 | TRBV12-3/TRBV12-4 | few | TRBD2 | CASSFYGRDYEQYF | TGTGCCAGCAGTTTCTACGGGAGGGACTACGAGCAGTACTTC
TRBJ2-6 | TRBV12-3/TRBV12-4 | once | NA | CASTQVSGANVLTF | TGTGCCAGCACCCAGGTCTCTGGGGCCAACGTCCTGACTTTC
TRBJ2-7 | TRBV7-9 | few | TRBD2 | CASSLGGNNEQYF | TGTGCCAGCAGCTTGGGGGGGAACAACGAGCAGTACTTC
TRBJ2-7 | TRBV2 | few | TRBD1 | CASTVYPGTGYYEQYF | TGTGCCAGCACAGTTTACCCCGGGACAGGGTACTACGAGCAGTACTTC